This T cell receptor (beta chain) was found in a study of blood T cells in healthy people across ages. General study points: Per million T cells, TCR beta diversity dropped roughly linearly as age increased. The long-lived group displayed more naive CD4+ cells, plus higher diversity, than the aged donors did.

V was clipped by 3 bases and J by 4 bases, with 10 bases between them. The CDR3 sequence is 14 residues long. Germline V gene lookup returns CDR1 LNHNV and CDR2 YYDKDF (reference sequence). Primed by a sample-barcoded 5' primer and a J-beta primer mix, a second PCR proceeded for 7 to 11 cycles. All cDNA molecules were each tagged by a template-switch adaptor with 12 random nucleotides. TCRdb reprocessed the 5' RACE reads with MiXCR, giving one entry per CDR3 protein. The sample consists of over 1,500,000 distinct CDR3 sequences, roughly 43% of them appearing once. As concerns this clonotype: Its antigen is undetermined.

The sample taken for sequencing was blood. The V gene is TRBV15, the J gene TRBJ1-3; D unresolved. This clonotype was obtained from a human donor in good health. CDR3 nucleotide sequence: TGTGCCACCAGCAGGGGCGGGGAGGGAAACACCATATATTTT. It codes for CATSRGGEGNTIYF.